This is a list of T cell receptor beta chains from one sample in a study of PD-L1 blockade in urothelial cancer. Clones were read by immunoSEQ multiplex PCR, and TCRdb kept only the in-frame ones, dropping some. The sample includes 35,000 to 45,000 clones, around four fifths of them seen just once. The material was PBMCs, obtained around atezolizumab (anti-PD-L1) treatment. The receptors shown here come from a man in his 60s with urothelial cancer. Each CDR3 is given with its conserved first and last residue. A D gene is named only where the DNA matches it firmly. Clone sizes are given selectively: once, few, many, or a class where the clone is expanded.

>TRBV6-1|.|TRBJ2-3|.
TGTGCCAGCAGTGAAGCCGGACTGGCTACGCAGTATTTT
CASSEAGLATQYF
>TRBV5-1|.|TRBJ1-4|.
TGCGCCAGCAGCTTGAACGGGGGTAATGAAAAACTGTTTTTT
CASSLNGGNEKLFF
>TRBV11-1|.|TRBJ2-1|few
TGTGCCAGCAGCTTAGGCCAGCCAGGCTCCTACAATGAGCAGTTCTTC
CASSLGQPGSYNEQFF
>TRBV7-2|TRBD1|TRBJ2-7|.
TGTGCCAGCAGCTTAGACTCGGCACAGGGGAACTACGAGCAGTACTTC
CASSLDSAQGNYEQYF
>TRBV5-4|TRBD2|TRBJ2-3|few
TGTGCCAGCAGCTTGGAGGGTCCAGCGGGGGGGAGCACAGATACGCAGTATTTT
CASSLEGPAGGSTDTQYF
>TRBV28|.|TRBJ1-1|.
TGTGCCAGCAGGCCCGGCGGGCGGCACACTGAAGCTTTCTTT
CASRPGGRHTEAFF
>TRBV5-6|.|TRBJ1-5|.
TGTGCCAGCAGCTTGGTGGGGCAGAGCAATCAGCCCCAGCATTTT
CASSLVGQSNQPQHF
>TRBV19|.|TRBJ2-1|.
TGTGCCAGTAGTATAGCCCAGAATGAGCAGTTCTTC
CASSIAQNEQFF
>TRBV5-1|.|TRBJ2-1|.
TGCGCCAGCAGCTTGGGGGGGCGGGCGGCCTACAATGAGCAGTTCTTC
CASSLGGRAAYNEQFF
>TRBV5-1|.|TRBJ2-3|.
TGCGCCAGCAGCTTGGGTCAGGGTGGGCCAGATACGCAGTATTTT
CASSLGQGGPDTQYF
>TRBV6-6|.|TRBJ1-6|.
TGTGCCAGCATGAGGTCCGACCCTTATAATTCACCCCTCCACTTT
CASMRSDPYNSPLHF
>TRBV30|.|TRBJ1-2|.
TGTGCCTATCTACGGGGCAGGGGCGACTATGGCTACACCTTC
CAYLRGRGDYGYTF
>TRBV18|.|TRBJ2-1|.
TGTGCCAGCTCACCAGCGGAAGGTGGAAACTCCTACAATGAGCAGTTCTTC
CASSPAEGGNSYNEQFF
>TRBV30|TRBD1|TRBJ1-1|.
TGTGCCTGGAGTAGACAGGGCGGCACTGAAGCTTTCTTT
CAWSRQGGTEAFF
>TRBV5-6|.|TRBJ2-7|.
TGTGCCAGCAGCTTGTTAGGCAGGGGGGACGAGCAGTACTTC
CASSLLGRGDEQYF
>TRBV30|TRBD1|TRBJ1-4|.
TGTGCCTGGGGAGGACAGGGTAATGATGGACTGTTTTTT
CAWGGQGNDGLFF
>TRBV15|.|TRBJ1-3|.
TGTGCCACCAGCAGAGATCCGGGCTCTGGAAACACCATATATTTT
CATSRDPGSGNTIYF
>TRBV27|TRBD2|TRBJ2-1|.
TGTGCCAGCAGTTTAGTGCGGGAGGTTCAGAATGAGCAGTTCTTC
CASSLVREVQNEQFF
>TRBV9|TRBD1|TRBJ1-1|once
TGTGCCAGCAGCGCCCAACAGGGGGTTTCGAACACTGAAGCTTTCTTT
CASSAQQGVSNTEAFF
>TRBV7-2|TRBD2|TRBJ2-3|.
TGTGCCAGCAGCTTATGGACTAGCGGGGGGGCTAGCACAGATACGCAGTATTTT
CASSLWTSGGASTDTQYF